The sequence of this TCR beta chain was determined in a study of shared clonotypes between healthy human individuals. The study's findings and limits: Rarefaction revealed incomplete sorted-subset sequencing despite large depth.

This table comes from immunoSEQ multiplex PCR, and its TCRdb copy is limited to in-frame clones, with some not included. The sample includes 2,100,000 or so clones, roughly 95% of them seen just once. As concerns this clone: Antigen unknown.

The germline V and J ends were trimmed by 4 bases and 0 bases, with 13 bases remaining between them. CDR1 is SGHVS and CDR2 is FQNEAQ in the germline V gene. The CDR3 sequence is 15 residues long. This clonotype was obtained from a man aged 18 to 35 in good health. This chain uses TRBV7-8 with TRBJ2-7, with a possible D match to TRBD2 (6 bases). Sequencing was carried out using naive CD4+ T cells sorted from blood. Indicated subset: CD45RA+ positively selected. The CDR3 here is CASSSDAGSSYEQYF. In nucleotides, the CDR3 is TGTGCCAGCAGCTCGGACGCGGGGAGCTCCTACGAGCAGTACTTC.